This T cell receptor (beta chain) was identified in a study of graft-versus-host responses after intestinal transplantation. On the study more broadly: Recipients uniformly received anti-thymocyte globulin induction, followed by tacrolimus and steroids for roughly three years. Notes on the study in general: GvH clones detected in recipient marrow included some appearing first in ileum or blood. GvH clone levels peaked in circulation, and this peak was associated with early post-transplant HvG declines.

Libraries were prepared by immunoSEQ multiplex PCR; TCRdb keeps only in-frame clonotypes and omits some of them. The table includes around 90,000 clones, over 85% detected once. A note on this clone: Its antigen is still unknown.

Trimming took 3 bases from V and 0 from J, leaving 6 bases between them. Germline assignment: CDR1 SNHLY and CDR2 FYNNEI. The CDR3 consists of 14 residues. This receptor was identified in a human donor who received an intestinal transplant. Source: unstimulated CD4+ T cells sorted from spleen or lymph node cells, taken before intestinal transplant. The rearrangement links TRBV2 to TRBJ1-5; D is unresolved. The CDR3, as DNA: TGTGCCAGCAGTGACTTTCTTAGCAATCAGCCCCAGCATTTT. It encodes CASSDFLSNQPQHF.